Listed below are T cell receptor beta chains from one sample, sequenced in a study of OX40 agonist ivuxolimab in advanced cancers. Sequenced by immunoSEQ multiplex PCR; TCRdb stores in-frame clones only, minus some. The repertoire holds 55,000 to 70,000 clones, 92% seen once, with approximately 8% in the top ten. Sequenced material: CD4+ or CD8+ T cells sorted from blood, taken in a trial of the OX40 agonist ivuxolimab. The source of these receptors is an adult with an advanced solid tumor such as melanoma, head and neck, liver or kidney cancer. CDR3s include the opening cysteine and the closing phenylalanine or tryptophan. D genes are given only for firm matches. Not all rows give a size; the values are once, few, many and, for expanded clones, a class.

j_call v_call d_call clone_size cdr3_nt cdr3_aa
TRBJ1-3 TRBV7-9 NA NA TGTGCCAGCAGCTCATTCCGGGAACCCACCATATATTTT CASSSFREPTIYF
TRBJ2-3 TRBV11-2 TRBD2 NA TGTGCCAGCAGCGACCACTTAACTAGCGATGAGATCGATACGCAGTATTTT CASSDHLTSDEIDTQYF
TRBJ2-7 TRBV21-1 NA NA TGTGCCAGCAGCAAAGTCACTGGGGAGCTCTACGAGCAGTACTTC CASSKVTGELYEQYF
TRBJ1-2 TRBV7-9 NA NA TGTGCCAGCATCGGCCCCGTCTATGGCTACACCTTC CASIGPVYGYTF
TRBJ2-7 TRBV6-1 NA NA TGTGCCAGCAGTGAATCCAGTCCCTACGAGCAGTACTTC CASSESSPYEQYF
TRBJ1-1 TRBV5-1 NA NA TGCGCCAGCAGCTTACCCCGGGACACCGCTCAGAACACTGAAGCTTTCTTT CASSLPRDTAQNTEAFF
TRBJ2-7 TRBV7-6 NA NA TGTGCCAGCAGCTACTACGGAGGGCCTGAGAACGAGCAGTACTTC CASSYYGGPENEQYF
TRBJ1-2 TRBV4-3 NA NA TGCGCCAGCAGCCCACAGGAGACTTATAACTATGGCTACACCTTC CASSPQETYNYGYTF
TRBJ1-2 TRBV4-2 NA many TGTGCCAGCAGCCAAGATCCCCTCGGTGGCTACACCTTC CASSQDPLGGYTF
TRBJ1-2 TRBV25-1 NA NA TGTGCCAGCAGTGAGTTGGGAGAACCTGGCTACACCTTC CASSELGEPGYTF
TRBJ2-7 TRBV27 NA NA TGTGCCAGCAGTTTATCGACTGGCCAGGTCACCTACGAGCAGTACTTC CASSLSTGQVTYEQYF
TRBJ1-2 TRBV19 NA NA TGTGCCAGTACTGCGACAGGATATAACTATGGCTACACCTTC CASTATGYNYGYTF
TRBJ1-1 TRBV29-1 TRBD1 few TGCAGCGTTGAAGGGACAGGAGAAGCTTTCTTT CSVEGTGEAFF
TRBJ2-2 TRBV27 NA NA TGTGCCAGCAGTTTAATAGGGATCGTAGCTACCGGGGAGCTGTTTTTT CASSLIGIVATGELFF
TRBJ1-5 TRBV23-1 NA NA TGCGCCAGCCAACTCCTCACGGCAGACCCTTATAGCAATCAGCCCCAGCATTTT CASQLLTADPYSNQPQHF
TRBJ2-5 TRBV27 NA NA TGTGCCAGCAGTATTTCAGGTTTCATGGGGGAGACCCAGTACTTC CASSISGFMGETQYF
TRBJ2-5 TRBV7-9 NA NA TGTGCCAGCGGGGGGGCACTGGAGACCCAGTACTTC CASGGALETQYF
TRBJ1-5 TRBV15 NA NA TGTGCCACCAGCAGAGACAGTTTGGAGCCCCAGCATTTT CATSRDSLEPQHF
TRBJ2-3 TRBV9 NA NA TGTGCCAGCAGCGCACCTACCGAAAGCAGGAGTTACACAGATACGCAGTATTTT CASSAPTESRSYTDTQYF
TRBJ1-1 TRBV19 NA NA TGTGCCAGTAGTTTACCCGAGGCCACTGAAGCTTTCTTT CASSLPEATEAFF
TRBJ1-4 TRBV4-2 NA once TGTGCCAGCAGCCAAGTGGGGGAGGGTGAGTCTGAAAAACTGTTTTTT CASSQVGEGESEKLFF
TRBJ2-7 TRBV5-1 NA NA TGCGCCAGCAGCTTGTCCGGTGGGCCGGAGCAGTACTTC CASSLSGGPEQYF
TRBJ1-3 TRBV7-9 TRBD1 NA TGTGCCAGCACCCCCGCCGGGACAGGGCTAAACACCATATATTTT CASTPAGTGLNTIYF
TRBJ2-7 TRBV13 TRBD1 NA TGTGCCAGCAGCTTAGGACAGGGGAAGCAGTACTTC CASSLGQGKQYF
TRBJ1-4 TRBV6-5 TRBD1 NA TGTGCCAGCAGTTACGCCGGGACAGCGTATGAAAAACTGTTTTTT CASSYAGTAYEKLFF
TRBJ2-7 TRBV12-5 NA NA TGTGCTAGTGGTCTCCTGCCCGGGGACGGTGGCGCTAGCGAGCAGTACTTC CASGLLPGDGGASEQYF
TRBJ1-4 TRBV12-2 NA NA TGTGCCCCGCGCCGCCCCCGCAGGGGAGGTGGGGAAAAACTGTTTTTT CAPRRPRRGGGEKLFF
TRBJ1-1 TRBV7-3 NA NA TGTGCCAGCAGCTACGACACAAGGGGAACTGAAGCTTTCTTT CASSYDTRGTEAFF
TRBJ2-3 TRBV27 NA NA TGTGCCAGCAGTTTATGGAGCTCCTACACAGATACGCAGTATTTT CASSLWSSYTDTQYF
TRBJ1-5 TRBV7-9 NA NA TGTGCCAGCAGCTTAGGGACTTGGAATCAGCCCCAGCATTTT CASSLGTWNQPQHF
TRBJ1-3 TRBV5-1 NA NA TGCGCCAGCAGCTTGGATGTGGGGGGCTCTGGAAACACCATATATTTT CASSLDVGGSGNTIYF
TRBJ2-7 TRBV4-1 TRBD2 NA TGCGCCAGCAGCCCCGCCCCCCGACTAGCGGGGGTTTTCGAGCAGTACTTC CASSPAPRLAGVFEQYF
TRBJ1-6 TRBV6-5 NA NA TGTGCCAGCAGTTACGGCACAGGGATGGATGATTCACCCCTCCACTTT CASSYGTGMDDSPLHF
TRBJ2-7 TRBV7-9 NA medium-sized TGTGCCAGCAGCTTACCGGGGTCCTACGAGCAGTACTTC CASSLPGSYEQYF
TRBJ2-7 TRBV10-3 NA NA TGTGCCATCAGTGACTCGGTCGGGTACGAGCAGTACTTC CAISDSVGYEQYF
TRBJ2-1 TRBV27 TRBD2 once TGTGCCAGCAGTTTCTCGGCGGGGGGCTACTCCAATGAGCAGTTCTTC CASSFSAGGYSNEQFF
TRBJ1-1 TRBV13 NA NA TGTGCCAGCAGCTTAATAGAGGTAAACACTGAAGCTTTCTTT CASSLIEVNTEAFF
TRBJ1-1 TRBV6-5 NA NA TGTGCCAGCAGAAAAGCCCCCAATATGAACACTGAAGCTTTCTTT CASRKAPNMNTEAFF
TRBJ2-1 TRBV27 NA NA TGTGCCAGCAGTTTATCCCAAGACTCCGAGCAGTTCTTC CASSLSQDSEQFF
TRBJ2-7 TRBV4-1 TRBD1 NA TGCGCCAGCAGCCTCGGGGACAGGGGCGTAGACGAGCAGTACTTC CASSLGDRGVDEQYF
TRBJ2-7 TRBV9 TRBD2 NA TGTGCCAGCAGCGTTGCTAGCGGGGGGTTATACGAGCAGTACTTC CASSVASGGLYEQYF
TRBJ1-2 TRBV6-1 TRBD1 NA TGTGCCACGGAACAGGGGTACGGCTACACCTTC CATEQGYGYTF
TRBJ2-5 TRBV7-9 TRBD2 NA TGTGCCAGCCGTACTAGCGGGGGGCCGCAAGAGACCCAGTACTTC CASRTSGGPQETQYF
TRBJ2-2 TRBV4-3 TRBD2 NA TGCGCCAGCAGCCAAGATGGTGTCCCGCGCGGGGGGCGATTCACCGGGGAGCTGTTTTTT CASSQDGVPRGGRFTGELFF
TRBJ1-1 TRBV6-6 TRBD1 NA TGTGCCAGCAGTTACTCGACAACAGGGGACCGCAGTGGGGCTTTCTTT CASSYSTTGDRSGAFF
TRBJ1-5 TRBV12-5 NA NA TGTGCTAGTGGTGCCTCCGAGGCCGCCAGCAATCAGCCCCAGCATTTT CASGASEAASNQPQHF
TRBJ1-4 TRBV5-4 NA NA TGTGCCAGCAGCTCTCAGGAGAATGAAAAACTGTTTTTT CASSSQENEKLFF
TRBJ2-3 TRBV9 NA once TGTGCCAGCAGCGTAGAGGGGGGGCACAACACAGATACGCAGTATTTT CASSVEGGHNTDTQYF
TRBJ2-5 TRBV12-5 NA NA TGTGCTAGTGGCTTACAGGGTCTCCAAGAGACCCAGTACTTC CASGLQGLQETQYF
TRBJ2-3 TRBV7-6 NA NA TGTGCCAGCAGCTTAGAACCTGGAGATACGCAGTATTTT CASSLEPGDTQYF
TRBJ1-1 TRBV7-9 NA NA TGTGCCAGCAGCTTTGGGGACACTGAAGCTTTCTTT CASSFGDTEAFF
TRBJ2-1 TRBV9 NA NA TGTGCCAGCAGCGTAATAGGAGCTGAGCAGTTCTTC CASSVIGAEQFF
TRBJ1-2 TRBV4-3 TRBD1 NA TGCGCCAGCAGCCAAGAAAACGAGGGGACAGCTACTAACTATGGCTACACCTTC CASSQENEGTATNYGYTF
TRBJ1-1 TRBV5-8 TRBD1 NA TGTGCCAGCAGCTTGTGGGGGACAGGCTACATGAACACTGAAGCTTTCTTT CASSLWGTGYMNTEAFF
TRBJ2-1 TRBV10-3 TRBD2 NA TGTGCCATCAGGAGACTAGCGGATTCACAGTACAATGAGCAGTTCTTC CAIRRLADSQYNEQFF
TRBJ2-7 TRBV19 TRBD2 once TGTGCCAGTAGTATAGCTAGCGGGGGGCGACGACCCTACGAGCAGTACTTC CASSIASGGRRPYEQYF
TRBJ1-5 TRBV7-9 NA NA TGTGCCGTTGGGGTCCCCCGTAACCCTCAGCCCCAGCATTTT CAVGVPRNPQPQHF
TRBJ1-4 TRBV5-4 NA NA TGTGCCAGCAGCTTGGGTAGGACGGAACTGTTTTTT CASSLGRTELFF
TRBJ1-4 TRBV30 TRBD1 NA TGTGCCGGAATGATTGACAGGGGGTTATTTGAAAAACTGTTTTTT CAGMIDRGLFEKLFF